This TCR beta chain is from a study of shared clonotypes between healthy human individuals. Points from the study as a whole: Some clonotypes were shared by all four sorted-subset donors, while others were not shared. The non-shared ones had lower generation probabilities than the shared ones. Large depth notwithstanding, sorted-subset sequencing proved incomplete by rarefaction.

A remark on this clone: Its matching antigen is unknown.

Genomic DNA per cell subset filled all wells of several immunoSEQ plates. Clones were read by immunoSEQ multiplex PCR, and TCRdb kept only the in-frame ones, dropping some. The sample carries over a million clones, approximately 96% recorded once. The junction had 8 bases not matched to a gene; V was cut back by 5 bases and J by 6 bases. CDR1 is SGHTA and CDR2 is FQGNSA in the germline V gene. The CDR3 runs to 14 residues. Sequencing used naive CD4+ T cells sorted from blood. Regarding subset: CD45RA+ positively selected. The chain joins TRBV7-2 to TRBJ2-7; TRBD2 matches at 9 bases. The sequence came from a man aged 25 to 40 in good health. CDR3 in DNA: TGTGCCAGCAGCAAGTGGGCGGGAGGGGTCGAGCAGTACTTC. Residues: CASSKWAGGVEQYF.